The present entry profiles one T cell receptor beta chain with its context. What it binds is unknown. Unique molecular identifiers were incorporated during preparation of the TCRbeta library. TCRdb analysed the PCR reads with MiXCR anew, one entry per CDR3 protein. The data contain some 830,000 distinct CDR3 sequences, approximately 15% of them singletons. The source of the sample is a study of T-cell reconstitution after alpha-beta-depleted transplantation in children. The CDR3 has 15 amino acids. Germline loops: CDR1 SQVTM, CDR2 ANQGSEA. V lost 4 bases and J 6 bases, leaving 18 bases between the germline ends. Findings of the study overall: Several hundred expanded graft clones reportedly were the source of alpha-beta T cells about two months after transplant. For some patients, TCRbeta diversity was high at day 60 because of recipient T cells and thymic progenitors that survived.

The sample in question was PBMCs, mostly from graft donor cells, obtained 360 days after TCRalphabeta/CD19-depleted stem cell transplant. The receptor was isolated from a male patient aged 10-17 years who had a stem cell transplant for acute lymphoblastic leukemia, so the T cells may come from the graft donor. This chain connects TRBV29-1 to TRBJ2-2; D unresolved. The CDR3 region has the DNA TGCAGCGTTGCTACTGACCCCTACGCAGCCGGGGAGCTGTTTTTT. It is translated as CSVATDPYAAGELFF.